Presented here are 13 T cell receptor beta chains from one specimen sequenced in a study of cytomegalovirus exposure and HLA in healthy donors. Repertoires were generated with immunoSEQ multiplex PCR, while TCRdb's copy carries only in-frame clones and drops some. Seen here are 330,000 or so clones, about nine tenths observed once, and the top ten hold around 0.8%. The source material was PBMCs. These receptors originate from a woman younger than 35 in good health and CMV-seronegative.

The chain couples TRBV6-1 to TRBJ1-4, with a tentative D call TRBD1 (5 bases). Germline assignment: CDR1 MNHNS and CDR2 SASEGT. Trimming took off 4 bases at V and 0 bases at J, with 12 bases between the two ends. The CDR3 covers 16 residues. The CDR3 loop is CASSVDSRTTNEKLFF. The DNA for the CDR3 is TGTGCCAGCAGTGTCGACAGTCGGACAACTAATGAAAAACTGTTTTTT.

V gene TRBV18 combines with J gene TRBJ2-1; no clear D gene. The length of the CDR3 is 13 residues. V lost 2 bases and J 6 bases, leaving 8 bases between the germline ends. In germline, CDR1 is KGHSH, CDR2 LQKENI. The chain's CDR3 is CASSPSQFNEQFF. CDR3 coding DNA: TGTGCCAGCTCACCATCTCAGTTCAATGAGCAGTTCTTC.

This clone was recorded once. The chain recombines TRBV5-1 with TRBJ2-7; maybe TRBD1 (6 bases). CDR3 size: 13 residues. Per germline, CDR1 SGHRS and CDR2 YFSETQ. Trimming stripped 3 bases from V and 1 base from J, with 8 bases between. In DNA, the CDR3 is TGCGCCAGCAGCTCACAGGGATCCTACGAGCAGTACTTC. This gives the protein CASSSQGSYEQYF.

CDR3 in DNA: TGTGCTAGTGGTTTGGCGGACGGGGGCTATGGCTACACCTTC. It specifies CASGLADGGYGYTF. The chain employs TRBV12-5 and TRBJ1-2; D is perhaps TRBD1 (5 bases). V was pared by 1 base and J by 4 bases, with 10 bases between. The CDR3 consists of 14 residues. The germline V gene encodes CDR1 LGHNT and CDR2 FRNRAP.

V usage is TRBV4-1 and J usage is TRBJ2-2, with 10 bases identical to TRBD2. CDR1 is MGHRA, CDR2 YSYEKL, per germline. The CDR3 sequence is 18 residues long. Trimming at V came to 5 bases and at J to 0 bases, leaving 9 bases not matched to a gene. The CDR3 reads CASSARLAGGTNTGELFF. CDR3 nucleotide sequence: TGCGCCAGCAGCGCTCGACTAGCGGGCGGGACGAACACCGGGGAGCTGTTTTTT.

Worth noting for this clone: Other DNA variants within this sample encode the same CDR3. J is TRBJ2-5 and V is TRBV2, with TRBD2 matching over 15 bases. Trimming took 6 bases from V and 4 from J; bases not matched to a gene: 3. The length of the CDR3 is 15 residues. CDR1 and CDR2 from the germline V gene are SNHLY and FYNNEI. CDR3 nucleotides: TGTGCCAGCAGCCCGGGACTAGCGGGAGGAGAGACCCAGTACTTC. Translating it yields CASSPGLAGGETQYF.

This rearrangement joins TRBV18 to TRBJ1-2; D is unclear. CDR1 and CDR2 (germline): KGHSH, LQKENI. The CDR3 runs 14 residues. The V end lost 6 bases, the J end lost 4 bases, and 15 bases lay between the germline ends. The CDR3 spells CASSLADESYGYTF. In DNA, the CDR3 is TGTGCCAGCTCGCTAGCCGACGAAAGCTATGGCTACACCTTC. The whole variable domain, filled in from reference TRBV18 and TRBJ1-2, reads NAGVMQNPRHLVRRRGQEARLRCSPMKGHSHVYWYRQLPEEGLKFMVYLQKENIIDESGMPKERFSAEFPKEGPSILRIQQVVRGDSAAYFCASSLADESYGYTFGSGTRLTVV.

In this sample, this clone turned up a few times. The chain employs TRBV5-4 and TRBJ2-5; a possible D gene is TRBD2 (5 bases). From germline, CDR1 is SGHNT and CDR2 YYREEE (reference sequence). The ends were cut back, 4 bases at V and 5 bases at J, with 15 bases in the middle. The CDR3 loop spans 14 amino acids. In DNA, the CDR3 is TGTGCCAGCAGCAAGGACTCCCTCGATGAGACCCAGTACTTC. It is translated as CASSKDSLDETQYF.

There are a few counts of this clone. The chain uses TRBV19 and TRBJ2-7, with TRBD1 identical over 10 bases. Germline CDR1 LNHDA, CDR2 SQIVND (reference sequence). CDR3 length: 15 amino acids. V was pared by 5 bases and J by 3 bases, with 7 bases of the junction left unmatched. CDR3 loop: CASSPTGTGVYEQYF. The CDR3 nucleotides are TGTGCCAGTAGTCCGACCGGGACAGGGGTCTACGAGCAGTACTTC.

This clone was detected only once. This specimen includes other DNA sequences encoding the same CDR3. The chain recombines TRBV27 with TRBJ1-1, with D hard to call. V was pared by 0 bases and J by 2 bases, with 4 bases between. Germline lookup yields CDR1 MNHEY and CDR2 SMNVEV (reference sequence). This CDR3 spans 13 amino acids. The CDR3: CASSLSRNTEAFF. The CDR3 bases are TGTGCCAGCAGTTTATCGCGAAACACTGAAGCTTTCTTT.

Only one count was recorded for this clone. The chain employs TRBV6-1 and TRBJ2-7, with TRBD1 as a possible D gene (5 bases). The germline CDR1 and CDR2 sequences are MNHNS and SASEGT. V gave up 7 bases and J gave up 1 base, with 11 bases separating them. CDR3 length: 13 residues. As DNA, the CDR3 is TGTGCCAGCACAGTAGGGGCGTCCTACGAGCAGTACTTC. It specifies CASTVGASYEQYF.

This chain joins TRBV7-3 and TRBJ2-2; D not certain. V lost 4 bases and J lost 4, with 13 bases in between. This CDR3 spans 15 amino acids. Germline CDR1 reads SGHTA; CDR2 reads FQGTGA. The CDR3 loop is CASSSPDRSTGELFF. The CDR3 nucleotides are TGTGCCAGCAGCTCTCCGGATCGGAGCACCGGGGAGCTGTTTTTT.

Note on this clone: Sequence at one end of the junction differs from germline and may be a read error. The genes are TRBV7-2 and TRBJ2-1, with TRBD2 identical over 11 bases. The CDR3 consists of 14 residues. The V gene's germline CDR1 is SGHTA and CDR2 FQGNSA. CDR3 coding DNA: TGTGCCAGCAGCCTAGCGGGAGGTTTCGATGAGCAGTTCTTC. Amino acid sequence: CASSLAGGFDEQFF.